This T cell receptor (beta chain) is drawn from a study of cytomegalovirus exposure and HLA in healthy donors. The CDR3 has 17 residues. Trimming took 3 bases from V and 0 from J, leaving 13 bases between them. CDR1 is SGHRS, CDR2 YFSETQ, per germline. The PCR had 60 Vbeta and 13 Jbeta primers. Generated by immunoSEQ multiplex PCR, the TCRdb table keeps only in-frame clones and is missing some. The sample has 45,000 to 55,000 clones, around 80% seen once. The specimen was PBMCs. This chain links TRBV5-1 with TRBJ1-6, with D possibly matching TRBD1 (5 bases). The sequence came from a man aged 25-45 years in good health and CMV-seropositive. The CDR3 spells CASSSWGVGSYNSPLHF. Written as DNA, the CDR3 is TGCGCCAGCAGCTCATGGGGGGTTGGCTCCTATAATTCACCCCTCCACTTT. The full variable domain, completed using reference TRBV5-1 and TRBJ1-6, is KAGVTQTPRYLIKTRGQQVTLSCSPISGHRSVSWYQQTPGQGLQFLFEYFSETQRNKGNFPGRFSGRQFSNSRSEMNVSTLELGDSALYLCASSSWGVGSYNSPLHFGNGTRLTVT.